One and the same sample provided the 21 T cell receptor beta chains below, sequenced in a study of OX40 agonist ivuxolimab in advanced cancers. Here immunoSEQ multiplex PCR was the method, and the copy in TCRdb shows in-frame clones only, minus some. The sample includes 35,000 to 40,000 clones, 88% seen only once; the top ten take around 13%. This specimen consisted of CD4+ or CD8+ T cells sorted from blood, obtained in a trial of the OX40 agonist ivuxolimab. The receptors originated from an adult with an advanced solid tumor such as melanoma, head and neck, liver or kidney cancer.

This chain connects TRBV15 to TRBJ2-7, with 7 positions matching TRBD1. Germline CDR1 and CDR2: LNHNV and YYDKDF (reference sequence). V dropped 5 bases and J dropped 5; count of bases not matched to a gene: 12. There are 15 residues in the CDR3. CDR3 nucleotides: TGTGCCACCAGCCGTGACAGGGAGAGATTAAACGAGCAGTACTTC. This gives the protein CATSRDRERLNEQYF.

This clone is a singleton in its sample. CDR3 nucleotides: TGTGCCAGTAGTGCCGGTCGATTAAACACTGAAGCTTTCTTT. Translated, it gives CASSAGRLNTEAFF. The chain joins TRBV19 to TRBJ1-1; no clear D gene. CDR1 and CDR2 from the germline V gene are LNHDA and SQIVND (reference sequence). This CDR3 has 14 amino acids. Trimming left V 5 bases short and J 2 bases short, with 12 bases between.

Note on this clone: Other DNA sequences of this sample code for an identical CDR3. The genes are TRBV11-2 and TRBJ2-7; 7 nucleotides match TRBD1. Germline loops: CDR1 SGHAT, CDR2 FQNNGV. The CDR3 has 16 amino acids. J lost 3 bases, V lost 3 bases, and 11 bases had no gene match. CDR3 coding DNA: TGTGCCAGCAGCTTCTCCCATGGGACAGCTGGCTACGAGCAGTACTTC. It translates to CASSFSHGTAGYEQYF. The full variable domain, completed using reference TRBV11-2 and TRBJ2-7, is EAGVAQSPRYKIIEKRQSVAFWCNPISGHATLYWYQQILGQGPKLLIQFQNNGVVDDSQLPKDRFSAERLKGVDSTLKIQPAKLEDSAVYLCASSFSHGTAGYEQYFGPGTRLTVT.

This rearrangement joins TRBV27 to TRBJ2-7, with D possibly being TRBD2 (6 bases). The CDR3 is made up of 15 amino acids. Trimming took off 5 bases at V and 4 bases at J, with 18 bases between the two ends. CDR1 MNHEY and CDR2 SMNVEV come from the germline V gene (reference sequence). CDR3 in amino acids: CASSVGVAEEYEQYF. In nucleotides, the CDR3 is TGTGCCAGCAGTGTGGGGGTAGCGGAGGAGTACGAGCAGTACTTC.

V is TRBV15 and J is TRBJ1-5; TRBD1 matches at 7 bases. In germline, CDR1 is LNHNV, CDR2 YYDKDF (reference sequence). The CDR3 contains 15 residues. Unmatched junction bases numbered 11, after V lost 3 bases and J lost 9 bases. CDR3 residues: CATSSDRAAYRPQHF. The DNA of the CDR3 is TGTGCCACCAGCAGTGACAGGGCCGCCTATCGGCCCCAGCATTTT.

This clone came up a few times. This chain uses TRBV11-2 with TRBJ1-6; D gene ambiguous. V was pared by 0 bases and J by 7 bases, with 7 bases between. The length of the CDR3 is 14 residues. Germline CDR1 SGHAT, CDR2 FQNNGV. The chain's CDR3 is CASSLELENSPLHF. The CDR3 DNA follows: TGTGCCAGCAGCTTAGAACTGGAGAATTCACCCCTCCACTTT.

V gene TRBV13 combines with J gene TRBJ2-1, with 9 bases aligning to TRBD2. Germline CDR1 PRHDT, CDR2 FYEKMQ (reference sequence). The CDR3 length is 14 residues. The J segment lost 4 bases and the V segment lost 5 bases, leaving 3 bases of the junction unmatched. The CDR3 region has the DNA TGTGCCAGCAGCGTAGCGGGGGAATACAATGAGCAGTTCTTC. Its protein is CASSVAGEYNEQFF.

This clone is medium-sized within its sample. V gene TRBV29-1 combines with J gene TRBJ2-7, with 9 bases lining up with TRBD2. The CDR3 extends over 15 amino acids. Germline lookup yields CDR1 SQVTM and CDR2 ANQGSEA. J gave up 7 bases and V 1 base, and 11 bases lay outside the gene matches. CDR3 protein: CSVEGAAGGPREQYF. Written as DNA, the CDR3 is TGCAGCGTTGAAGGGGCCGCGGGAGGGCCGCGAGAGCAGTACTTC.

The rearrangement links TRBV11-2 to TRBJ2-3; 10 bases align to TRBD2. V gave up 5 bases and J gave up 1 base; unmatched junction bases: 3. This CDR3 is built from 15 residues. CDR1 is SGHAT and CDR2 is FQNNGV in the germline V gene. This chain's CDR3 is CASSLGTSGTDTQYF. CDR3 DNA: TGTGCCAGCAGCCTCGGGACTAGCGGCACAGATACGCAGTATTTT.

The CDR3 spells CAWSVTLTYEQYF. The CDR3 DNA follows: TGTGCCTGGAGTGTCACACTCACCTACGAGCAGTACTTC. The chain has TRBV30 and TRBJ2-7, with unresolved D. Germline CDR1 is GTSNPN and CDR2 is SVGIG (reference sequence). The CDR3 covers 13 residues. V gave up 0 bases and J gave up 2 bases, with 8 bases separating them.

With regard to this clone: The sample carries other DNA sequences with the same CDR3. This chain uses TRBV5-1 with TRBJ1-2; TRBD1 matches at 8 bases. V lost 0 bases, J lost 8 bases, and 6 bases stayed unmatched. The length of the CDR3 is 14 residues. CDR1 SGHRS and CDR2 YFSETQ come from the germline V gene. CDR3 bases: TGCGCCAGCAGCTTGGGCAGGGGGCGTCGGGGCTACACCTTC. Residues: CASSLGRGRRGYTF.

The genes are TRBV11-2 and TRBJ2-5; D is unresolved. Deletions cut 5 bases from V and 1 base from J, with 14 bases between. Germline assignment: CDR1 SGHAT and CDR2 FQNNGV. This CDR3 is 15 amino acids long. CDR3 amino acids: CASSRDPVLQETQYF. The CDR3 bases are TGTGCCAGCAGCCGCGACCCAGTCCTCCAAGAGACCCAGTACTTC.

The rearrangement joins TRBV7-9 to TRBJ1-4; D is possibly TRBD1 (5 bases). Germline CDR1 reads SEHNR; CDR2 reads FQNEAQ (reference sequence). The CDR3 length is 16 residues. Trimming took 5 bases from V and 8 from J, leaving 21 bases between them. The CDR3 here is CASSRSEGPLQEKLFF. The CDR3 nucleotides read TGTGCCAGCAGCCGGAGTGAGGGGCCGCTCCAGGAAAAACTGTTTTTT.

The chain employs TRBV4-2 and TRBJ1-4; D call uncertain. The ends were cut back, 0 bases at V and 8 bases at J, with 7 bases in the middle. The CDR3 spans 13 residues. Germline V lookup: CDR1 LGHNA, CDR2 YNFKEQ. DNA of the CDR3: TGTGCCAGCAGCCAAGAGATAACCGAAAAACTGTTTTTT. Translation: CASSQEITEKLFF.

The chain is built from TRBV27 and TRBJ2-3; tentative D call: TRBD1 (7 bases). Trimming removed 5 bases at V and 4 bases at J, with 13 bases between. The CDR3 is 14 residues long. The germline V gene has CDR1 MNHEY and CDR2 SMNVEV (reference sequence). CDR3 nucleotides: TGTGCCAGCAGTCAAGACAGGGAGGCAGATACGCAGTATTTT. Its translation is CASSQDREADTQYF.

Here the CDR3 reads CASSLVGAGQPQHF. Written as DNA, the CDR3 is TGCGCCAGCAGCTTGGTGGGGGCCGGTCAGCCCCAGCATTTT. The chain is built from TRBV5-1 and TRBJ1-5, with D tentatively TRBD1 (6 bases). This CDR3 region has 14 residues. The germline V and J ends were trimmed by 0 bases and 6 bases, with 10 bases remaining between them. Germline V CDR1 and CDR2: SGHRS, YFSETQ.

The rearrangement uses TRBV27 and TRBJ1-3, with D possibly TRBD1 on 6 matching bases. Trimming cost V 3 bases and J 4 bases, with 7 bases left between them. Germline-derived CDR1 and CDR2 are MNHEY and SMNVEV (reference sequence). The CDR3 is 13 residues long. The CDR3 region has the DNA TGTGCCAGCAGTTTGGGGGGCGGAAACACCATATATTTT. This encodes CASSLGGGNTIYF.

Written as DNA, the CDR3 is TGCAGCGTTCCGGTTTACAACTATGGCTACACCTTC. Protein sequence: CSVPVYNYGYTF. The V gene is TRBV29-1, the J gene TRBJ1-2; no clear D. The CDR3 spans 12 residues. The germline V and J ends were trimmed by 5 bases and 2 bases, with 9 bases remaining between them. Germline V CDR1 and CDR2: SQVTM, ANQGSEA.

The chain couples TRBV27 to TRBJ2-7; D remains ambiguous. Trimming shortened V by 7 bases and J by 2 bases, and 18 bases separated the two germline ends. This CDR3 contains 15 residues. Germline lookup yields CDR1 MNHEY and CDR2 SMNVEV (reference sequence). The CDR3 loop reads CASIPSPRLAYEQYF. The CDR3 coding sequence is TGTGCCAGCATACCCTCCCCCAGGCTCGCCTACGAGCAGTACTTC.

About this clone itself: This sample includes further DNA sequences coding for the same CDR3. The V and J genes are TRBV5-6 and TRBJ2-5; D remains unclear. The CDR3 totals 13 residues. Trimming removed 0 bases from V and 5 bases from J, with 8 bases in between. CDR1 and CDR2 (germline): SGHDT, YYEEEE. The CDR3 loop is CASSLVLEETQYF. In DNA form, the CDR3 reads TGTGCCAGCAGCTTGGTGCTGGAGGAGACCCAGTACTTC.

This clone appeared a few times. V gene TRBV6-5 combines with J gene TRBJ2-7; 7 bases are a match to TRBD1. This CDR3 region has 14 residues. With 6 bases clipped from V and 2 bases from J, the junction kept 7 bases outside the gene matches. Germline V gene lookup returns CDR1 MNHEY and CDR2 SVGAGI. CDR3 nucleotides: TGTGCCAGCAGCTACAGGGGAAGGGCCTACGAGCAGTACTTC. It translates to CASSYRGRAYEQYF.